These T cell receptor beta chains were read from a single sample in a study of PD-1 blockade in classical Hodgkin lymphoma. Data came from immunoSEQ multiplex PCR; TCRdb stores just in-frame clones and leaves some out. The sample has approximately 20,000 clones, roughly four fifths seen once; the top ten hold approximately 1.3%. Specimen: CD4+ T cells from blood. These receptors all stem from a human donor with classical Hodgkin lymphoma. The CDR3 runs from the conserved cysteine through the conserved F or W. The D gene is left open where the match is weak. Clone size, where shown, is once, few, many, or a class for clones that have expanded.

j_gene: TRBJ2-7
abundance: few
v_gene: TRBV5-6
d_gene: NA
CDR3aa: CASSYGGGPREQYF
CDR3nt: TGTGCCAGCAGCTACGGGGGCGGACCACGCGAGCAGTACTTC

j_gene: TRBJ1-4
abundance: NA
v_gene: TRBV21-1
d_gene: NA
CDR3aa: CASSRELFF
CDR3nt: TGTGCCAGCAGCAGGGAACTGTTTTTT

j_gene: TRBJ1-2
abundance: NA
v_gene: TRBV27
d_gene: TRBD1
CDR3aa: CASSSGGRYTF
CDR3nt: TGTGCCAGCAGTTCAGGGGGCCGCTACACCTTC

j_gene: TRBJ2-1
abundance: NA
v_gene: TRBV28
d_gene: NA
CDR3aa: CASSRQPGTYNEQFF
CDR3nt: TGTGCCAGCAGCCGGCAACCCGGGACATACAATGAGCAGTTCTTC

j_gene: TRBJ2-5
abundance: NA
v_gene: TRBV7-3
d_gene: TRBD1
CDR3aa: CASSLDRQETQYF
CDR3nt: TGTGCCAGCAGCTTGGACAGGCAAGAGACCCAGTACTTC

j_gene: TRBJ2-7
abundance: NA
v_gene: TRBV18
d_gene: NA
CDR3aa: CASSPPGGVWDRNYEQYF
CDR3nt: TGTGCCAGCTCACCCCCGGGGGGGGTCTGGGACAGGAACTACGAGCAGTACTTC

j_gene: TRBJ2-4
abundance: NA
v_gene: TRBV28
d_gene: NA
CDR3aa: CASSTLAGQTDIQYF
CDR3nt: TGTGCCAGCAGCACCCTCGCTGGACAGACGGACATTCAGTACTTC

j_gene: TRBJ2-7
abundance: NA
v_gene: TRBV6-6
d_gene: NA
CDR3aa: CASSYSRTYEQYF
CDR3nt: TGTGCCAGCAGTTACAGCCGAACCTACGAGCAGTACTTC

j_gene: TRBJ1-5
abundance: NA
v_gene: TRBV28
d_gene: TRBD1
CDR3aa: CASQDRGNQPQHF
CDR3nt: TGTGCCAGCCAGGACAGGGGCAATCAGCCCCAGCATTTT

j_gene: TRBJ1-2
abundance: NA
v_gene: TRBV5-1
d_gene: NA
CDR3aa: CASSLTGNDYGYTF
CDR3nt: TGCGCCAGCAGCTTGACAGGGAACGACTATGGCTACACCTTC

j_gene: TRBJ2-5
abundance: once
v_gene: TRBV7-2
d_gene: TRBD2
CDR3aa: CASSFSGRDQETQYF
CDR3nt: TGTGCCAGCAGCTTTAGCGGGCGGGACCAAGAGACCCAGTACTTC

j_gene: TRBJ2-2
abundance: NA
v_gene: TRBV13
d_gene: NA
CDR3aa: CASSFGQRLRTGELFF
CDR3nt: TGTGCCAGCAGCTTCGGACAGCGCCTGAGGACCGGGGAGCTGTTTTTT

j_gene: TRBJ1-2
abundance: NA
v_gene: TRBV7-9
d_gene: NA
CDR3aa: CASSLARESSGYTF
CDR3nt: TGTGCCAGCAGCTTAGCGAGGGAAAGTAGTGGCTACACCTTC

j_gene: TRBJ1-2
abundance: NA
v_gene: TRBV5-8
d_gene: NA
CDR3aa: CASSLGLQNSYGYTF
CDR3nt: TGTGCCAGCAGCTTGGGCTTGCAGAACTCCTATGGCTACACCTTC

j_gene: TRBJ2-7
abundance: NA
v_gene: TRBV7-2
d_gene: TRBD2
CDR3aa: CASRIAGGYEQYF
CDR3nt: TGTGCCAGCCGAATAGCGGGAGGGTACGAGCAGTACTTC

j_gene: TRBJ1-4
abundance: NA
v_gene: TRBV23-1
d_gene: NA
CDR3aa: CASSPNETFRGEKLFF
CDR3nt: TGCGCCAGCAGTCCCAACGAAACTTTCAGGGGTGAAAAACTGTTTTTT

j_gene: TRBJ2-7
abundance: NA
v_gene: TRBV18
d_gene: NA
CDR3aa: CASSPVASSYEQYF
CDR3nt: TGTGCCAGCTCACCAGTGGCCAGCTCCTACGAGCAGTACTTC

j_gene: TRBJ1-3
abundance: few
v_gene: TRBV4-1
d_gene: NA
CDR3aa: CASSQDPGVGNTIYF
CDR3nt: TGCGCCAGCAGCCAAGATCCGGGGGTTGGAAACACCATATATTTT

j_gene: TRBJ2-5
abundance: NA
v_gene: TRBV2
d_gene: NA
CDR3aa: CASSEKLAGGETQYF
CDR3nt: TGTGCCAGCAGTGAAAAACTAGCTGGTGGGGAGACCCAGTACTTC

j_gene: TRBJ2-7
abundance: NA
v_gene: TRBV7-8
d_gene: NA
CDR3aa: CASSLVGGEGYEQYF
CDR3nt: TGTGCCAGCAGCTTAGTCGGCGGGGAAGGCTACGAGCAGTACTTC

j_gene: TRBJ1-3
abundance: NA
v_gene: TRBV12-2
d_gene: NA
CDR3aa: CASRTIGDRDRALSGNTIYF
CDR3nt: TGTGCAAGTCGCACGATTGGTGACCGGGACAGAGCTCTCTCTGGAAACACCATATATTTT

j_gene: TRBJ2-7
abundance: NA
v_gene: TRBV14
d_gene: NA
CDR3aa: CASSQISYEQYF
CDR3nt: TGTGCCAGCAGCCAAATTTCCTACGAGCAGTACTTC

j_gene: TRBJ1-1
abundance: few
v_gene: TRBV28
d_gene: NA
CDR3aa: CASSLFPERGISTEAFF
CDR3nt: TGTGCCAGCAGTTTATTTCCCGAGCGTGGGATCAGCACTGAAGCTTTCTTT

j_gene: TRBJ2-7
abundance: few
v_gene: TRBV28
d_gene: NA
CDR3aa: CASSLGLYEQYF
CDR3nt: TGTGCCAGCAGTTTGGGACTCTACGAGCAGTACTTC

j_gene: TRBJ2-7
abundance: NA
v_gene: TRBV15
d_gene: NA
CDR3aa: CATSRGITTGYEQYF
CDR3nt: TGTGCCACCAGCAGAGGCATTACAACAGGGTACGAGCAGTACTTC

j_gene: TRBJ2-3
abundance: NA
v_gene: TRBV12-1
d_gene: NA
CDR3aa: CASTLSGTSGRTDTQYF
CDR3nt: TGTGCCAGCACCCTCTCCGGGACTAGCGGGAGGACAGATACGCAGTATTTT

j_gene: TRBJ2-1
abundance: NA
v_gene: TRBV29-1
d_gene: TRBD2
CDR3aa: CSVEVLAGYNEQFF
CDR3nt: TGCAGCGTTGAAGTACTAGCGGGCTACAATGAGCAGTTCTTC

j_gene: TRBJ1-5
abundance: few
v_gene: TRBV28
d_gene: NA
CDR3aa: CASSGNQPQHF
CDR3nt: TGTGCCAGCAGTGGCAATCAGCCCCAGCATTTT

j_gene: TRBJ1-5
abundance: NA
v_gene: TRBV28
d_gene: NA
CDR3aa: CASSFTDRDNQPQHF
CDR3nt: TGTGCCAGCAGTTTTACGGACAGAGACAATCAGCCCCAGCATTTT

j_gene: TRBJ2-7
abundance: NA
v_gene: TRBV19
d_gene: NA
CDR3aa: CASSIDRISGPPGEQYF
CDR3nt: TGTGCCAGTAGTATAGATCGCATTAGCGGACCTCCCGGCGAGCAGTACTTC

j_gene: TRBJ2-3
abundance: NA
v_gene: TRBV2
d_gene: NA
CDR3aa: CASSEAIYTDTQYF
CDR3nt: TGTGCCAGCAGTGAAGCGATCTACACAGATACGCAGTATTTT

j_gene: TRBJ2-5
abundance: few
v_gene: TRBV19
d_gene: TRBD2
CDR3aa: CASSIGAIGRKGETQYF
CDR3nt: TGTGCCAGTAGTATAGGGGCTATCGGGAGGAAAGGAGAGACCCAGTACTTC

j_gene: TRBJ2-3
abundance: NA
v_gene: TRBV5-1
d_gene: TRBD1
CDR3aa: CASSSDRGYTDTQYF
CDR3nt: TGCGCCAGCAGCTCGGACAGGGGCTACACAGATACGCAGTATTTT

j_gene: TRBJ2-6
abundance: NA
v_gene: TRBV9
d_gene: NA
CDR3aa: CASSSRTFLTSGANVLTF
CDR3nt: TGTGCCAGCAGCTCTCGGACGTTCCTAACCTCTGGGGCCAACGTCCTGACTTTC